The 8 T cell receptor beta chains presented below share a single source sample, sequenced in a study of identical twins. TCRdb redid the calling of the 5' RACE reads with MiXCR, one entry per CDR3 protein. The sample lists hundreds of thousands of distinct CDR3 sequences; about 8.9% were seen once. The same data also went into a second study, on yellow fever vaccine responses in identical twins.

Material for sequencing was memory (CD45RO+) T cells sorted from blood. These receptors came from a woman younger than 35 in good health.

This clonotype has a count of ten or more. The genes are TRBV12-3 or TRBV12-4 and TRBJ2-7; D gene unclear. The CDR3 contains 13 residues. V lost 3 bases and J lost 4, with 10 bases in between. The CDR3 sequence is CASSFGPQYEQYV. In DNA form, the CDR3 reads TGTGCCAGCAGTTTTGGGCCTCAATACGAGCAGTACGTC.

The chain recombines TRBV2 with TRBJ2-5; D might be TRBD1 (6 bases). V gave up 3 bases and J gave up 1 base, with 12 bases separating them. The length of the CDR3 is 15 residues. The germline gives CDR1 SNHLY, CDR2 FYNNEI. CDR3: CASSDGDKVQETQYF. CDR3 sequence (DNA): TGTGCCAGCAGTGATGGGGACAAGGTCCAAGAGACCCAGTACTTC.

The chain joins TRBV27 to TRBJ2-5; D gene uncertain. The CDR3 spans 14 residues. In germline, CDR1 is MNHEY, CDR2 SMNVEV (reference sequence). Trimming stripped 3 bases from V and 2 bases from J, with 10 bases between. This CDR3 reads CASSFGYDQETQYF. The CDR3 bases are TGTGCCAGCAGTTTCGGCTACGATCAAGAGACCCAGTACTTC.

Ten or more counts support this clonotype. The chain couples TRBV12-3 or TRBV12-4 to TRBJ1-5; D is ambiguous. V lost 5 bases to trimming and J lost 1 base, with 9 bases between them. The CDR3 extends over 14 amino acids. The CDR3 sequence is CASSAHGSNQPQHF. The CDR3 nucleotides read TGTGCCAGCAGTGCCCACGGAAGCAATCAGCCCCAGCATTTT.

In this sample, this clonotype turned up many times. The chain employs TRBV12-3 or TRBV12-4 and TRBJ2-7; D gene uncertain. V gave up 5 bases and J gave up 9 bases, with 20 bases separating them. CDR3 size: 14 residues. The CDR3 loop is CASSSVTGRGGQYF. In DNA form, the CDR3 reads TGTGCCAGCAGTAGCGTCACCGGTAGAGGTGGGCAGTACTTC.

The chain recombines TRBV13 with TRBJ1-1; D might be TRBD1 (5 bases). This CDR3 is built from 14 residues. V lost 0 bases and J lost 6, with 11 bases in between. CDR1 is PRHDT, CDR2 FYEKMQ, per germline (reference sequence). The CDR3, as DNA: TGTGCCAGCAGCTTAGGCAGGGTAGTAGCTGAAGCTTTCTTT. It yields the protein CASSLGRVVAEAFF.

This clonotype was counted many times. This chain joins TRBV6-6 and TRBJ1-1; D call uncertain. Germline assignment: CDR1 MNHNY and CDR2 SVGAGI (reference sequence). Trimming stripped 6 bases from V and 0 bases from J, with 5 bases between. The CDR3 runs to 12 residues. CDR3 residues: CASSPLNTEAFF. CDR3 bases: TGTGCCAGCAGCCCCCTGAACACTGAAGCTTTCTTT.

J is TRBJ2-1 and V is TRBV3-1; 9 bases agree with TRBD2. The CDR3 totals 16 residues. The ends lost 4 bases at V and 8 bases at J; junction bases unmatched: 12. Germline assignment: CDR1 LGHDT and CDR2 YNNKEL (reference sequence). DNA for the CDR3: TGTGCCAGCAGCCTCCTCTATGGCGGGGGGGCGGATGAGCAGTTCTTC. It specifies CASSLLYGGGADEQFF.